The 5 T cell receptor beta chains listed next were all sequenced from one sample in a study of blood T cell repertoires in COVID-19. Profiled with immunoSEQ multiplex PCR; TCRdb holds only in-frame clones, not every one. The sample has some 110,000 clones, more than 75% seen once. Material for sequencing was peripheral blood. The receptors were gathered from a man aged 40-49 years with acute or convalescent COVID-19.

This clone has just one count. This chain links TRBV18 with TRBJ2-5; maybe TRBD2 (7 bases). The V gene's germline CDR1 is KGHSH and CDR2 LQKENI. V lost 3 bases to trimming and J lost 2 bases, with 19 bases between them. The CDR3 sequence is 17 residues long. The chain's CDR3 is CASSPGLQGWGQETQYF. Written as DNA, the CDR3 is TGTGCCAGCTCACCGGGACTACAGGGCTGGGGGCAAGAGACCCAGTACTTC.

The rearrangement links TRBV7-2 to TRBJ2-5; the D gene is possibly TRBD1 (6 bases). V dropped 1 base and J dropped 3 bases, with 18 bases sitting between them. Germline assignment: CDR1 SGHTA and CDR2 FQGNSA. The CDR3 has 17 amino acids. CDR3 in amino acids: CASSLEVLGAEKETQYF. The CDR3 coding sequence is TGTGCCAGCAGCTTAGAGGTGTTGGGGGCCGAGAAAGAGACCCAGTACTTC.

This chain uses TRBV7-9 with TRBJ2-3; 12 bases map to TRBD2. The germline gives CDR1 SEHNR, CDR2 FQNEAQ (reference sequence). V dropped 5 bases and J dropped 7; count of bases not matched to a gene: 7. This CDR3 region has 15 residues. In DNA form, the CDR3 reads TGTGCCAGCAGCCGAGGACTAGCGGGATCACATACGCAGTATTTT. It translates to CASSRGLAGSHTQYF.

The chain carries TRBV9 and TRBJ1-6; 7 bases are a match to TRBD1. Germline CDR1 reads SGDLS; CDR2 reads YYNGEE. After removal of 2 bases from V and 5 bases from J, the junction contained 4 bases not matched to a gene. The CDR3 contains 15 residues. This CDR3 is CASSVSGTDNSPLHF. Here the CDR3 DNA reads TGTGCCAGCAGCGTCTCCGGGACAGATAATTCACCCCTCCACTTT. The variable domain in full, completed from reference TRBV9 and TRBJ1-6, reads DSGVTQTPKHLITATGQRVTLRCSPRSGDLSVYWYQQSLDQGLQFLIQYYNGEERAKGNILERFSAQQFPDLHSELNLSSLELGDSALYFCASSVSGTDNSPLHFGNGTRLTVT.

The chain has TRBV12-3 or TRBV12-4 and TRBJ2-1; 7 bases agree with TRBD2. The CDR3 totals 13 residues. V trimming: 9 bases; J trimming: 1 base; junction bases outside the gene matches: 3. This CDR3 reads CASGRGSYNEQFF. The CDR3 nucleotides are TGTGCCAGTGGGCGGGGGTCCTACAATGAGCAGTTCTTC.